Listed below are T cell receptor beta chains from one sample, sequenced in a study of blood T cell repertoires in COVID-19. Sequenced by immunoSEQ multiplex PCR; TCRdb stores in-frame clones only, minus some. The sample consists of about 270,000 clones, roughly 91% of them appearing once. The sequenced sample was PBMCs or T cells enriched from blood (not recorded which). The origin of the receptors is a woman between 35 and 50 years old with acute COVID-19. Each CDR3 is given with its conserved first and last residue. D genes are given only for firm matches. Clone size, where shown, is once, few, many, or a class for clones that have expanded.

TRBV4-2	-	-	TRBJ2-1	CASSPIPRERSYNEQFF	TGTGCCAGCAGCCCTATTCCCCGGGAGAGGTCCTACAATGAGCAGTTCTTC
TRBV18	-	-	TRBJ2-3	CASSPRSNYQSTDTQYF	TGTGCCAGCTCACCACGGAGCAATTACCAATCCACAGATACGCAGTATTTT
TRBV19	-	-	TRBJ2-1	CASSTRHGYEQFF	TGTGCCAGTAGTACCAGACACGGATACGAGCAGTTCTTC
TRBV12-3/TRBV12-4	-	-	TRBJ2-3	CASSLRGDTQYF	TGTGCCAGCAGTTTGAGAGGGGATACGCAGTATTTT
TRBV10-3	-	-	TRBJ1-2	CAIAQNQGGEGYTF	TGTGCCATCGCGCAGAACCAAGGGGGAGAGGGCTACACCTTC
TRBV4-2	few	TRBD2	TRBJ2-5	CASSLAWGGAVETQYF	TGTGCCAGCAGCCTAGCGTGGGGAGGGGCAGTTGAGACCCAGTACTTC
TRBV18	-	TRBD1	TRBJ2-7	CASSPRDSSYEQYF	TGTGCCAGCTCACCCCGGGACAGCTCCTACGAGCAGTACTTC
TRBV12-3/TRBV12-4	-	-	TRBJ1-2	CASSFSLHYGYTF	TGTGCCAGCAGTTTCTCCCTCCACTATGGCTACACCTTC
TRBV28	-	-	TRBJ1-6	CASSLVQGTNSPLHF	TGTGCCAGCAGTTTGGTCCAGGGAACTAATTCACCCCTCCACTTT
TRBV24-1	-	TRBD1	TRBJ2-1	CATSRDRVDEQFF	TGTGCCACCAGCCGGGACAGGGTCGATGAGCAGTTCTTC
TRBV28	-	TRBD2	TRBJ2-5	CASSQRGLGYQETQYF	TGTGCCAGCAGTCAGCGGGGACTAGGCTACCAAGAGACCCAGTACTTC
TRBV4-2	once	-	TRBJ2-2	CASSQELGRGNTGELFF	TGTGCCAGCAGCCAAGAATTGGGCAGGGGGAACACCGGGGAGCTGTTTTTT
TRBV19	-	TRBD2	TRBJ2-3	CASSRGTSGSPDTQYF	TGTGCCAGTAGTAGAGGGACTAGCGGGAGCCCAGATACGCAGTATTTT
TRBV14	-	TRBD2	TRBJ2-7	CASSQFSGGAGEQYF	TGTGCCAGCAGCCAATTCAGCGGGGGGGCCGGCGAGCAGTACTTC
TRBV13	-	-	TRBJ2-7	CASSLGGLSGEQYF	TGTGCCAGCAGCTTAGGGGGCCTTTCAGGCGAGCAGTACTTC
TRBV12-3/TRBV12-4	-	-	TRBJ2-1	CASSFGGYNEQFF	TGTGCCAGCAGTTTCGGGGGTTACAATGAGCAGTTCTTC
TRBV14	-	-	TRBJ1-3	CASSPRQAIPSTIYF	TGTGCCAGCAGCCCAAGACAGGCAATTCCGAGCACCATATATTTT
TRBV4-1	-	TRBD2	TRBJ2-2	CASSQENRAGGYTGELFF	TGCGCCAGCAGCCAAGAAAACCGAGCGGGAGGGTACACCGGGGAGCTGTTTTTT
TRBV5-4	-	-	TRBJ1-2	CASSLGPYYGYTF	TGTGCCAGCAGCTTGGGTCCTTATTATGGCTACACCTTC
TRBV7-9	-	-	TRBJ1-3	CASSQITGRANTIYF	TGTGCCAGCAGCCAAATCACGGGCAGGGCCAACACCATATATTTT
TRBV10-3	-	-	TRBJ2-1	CAISAGTTVDEQFF	TGTGCCATCAGTGCCGGGACAACAGTCGATGAGCAGTTCTTC
TRBV7-3	-	TRBD1	TRBJ2-5	CASSKDRWETQYF	TGTGCCAGCAGCAAGGACAGGTGGGAGACCCAGTACTTC
TRBV12-3/TRBV12-4	-	-	TRBJ1-3	CASGRGSGNTIYF	TGTGCCAGCGGTAGGGGGTCCGGAAACACCATATATTTT
TRBV28	-	-	TRBJ1-5	CASSQAPLGNQPQHF	TGTGCCAGCAGTCAAGCCCCCTTGGGCAATCAGCCCCAGCATTTT
TRBV5-5	-	-	TRBJ2-1	CASSLVAFNNEQFF	TGTGCCAGCAGCTTGGTAGCATTTAACAATGAGCAGTTCTTC
TRBV18	-	-	TRBJ1-2	CASSYNNYGYTF	TGTGCCAGCTCATACAATAACTATGGCTACACCTTC
TRBV18	-	-	TRBJ2-3	CASSPQGSGTDTQYF	TGTGCCAGCTCACCTCAGGGTTCCGGGACAGATACGCAGTATTTT
TRBV6-5	-	-	TRBJ2-7	CASSPSTPSYEQYF	TGTGCCAGCAGCCCCTCGACACCCTCCTACGAGCAGTACTTC
TRBV6-5	-	-	TRBJ1-5	CASSYSRTHSNQPQHF	TGTGCCAGCAGTTACTCAAGGACTCATAGCAATCAGCCCCAGCATTTT
TRBV7-2	once	-	TRBJ1-3	CASSLESWGGGNTIYF	TGTGCCAGCAGCTTAGAGTCCTGGGGGGGAGGAAACACCATATATTTT
TRBV29-1	-	TRBD1	TRBJ1-1	CSVEEMGTGWNTEAFF	TGCAGCGTTGAAGAGATGGGGACAGGGTGGAACACTGAAGCTTTCTTT
TRBV19	-	TRBD1	TRBJ1-6	CASSIDLWDSSDSPLHF	TGTGCCAGTAGTATAGACCTCTGGGACAGTTCCGATTCACCCCTCCACTTT
TRBV14	-	-	TRBJ1-1	CASSRGVVAFF	TGTGCCAGCAGCCGCGGGGTTGTAGCTTTCTTT
TRBV29-1	-	-	TRBJ1-6	CSVESGHQNSPLHF	TGCAGCGTTGAATCTGGACACCAAAATTCACCCCTCCACTTT
TRBV20-1	once	-	TRBJ2-1	CSASLASEQFF	TGCAGTGCGAGTCTAGCGAGTGAGCAGTTCTTC
TRBV6-5	-	TRBD1	TRBJ1-2	CASRTGQKNYGYTF	TGTGCCAGCAGAACGGGACAGAAGAACTATGGCTACACCTTC
TRBV4-1	-	TRBD2	TRBJ2-3	CASSQRSGGWVVTQYF	TGCGCCAGCAGCCAGAGGAGCGGGGGGTGGGTGGTTACGCAGTATTTT
TRBV19	-	TRBD2	TRBJ2-1	CASSRSGGALYEQFF	TGTGCCAGTAGCCGAAGCGGGGGGGCTTTATATGAGCAGTTCTTC
TRBV29-1	few	-	TRBJ2-7	CSVAGAHEQYF	TGCAGCGTTGCAGGGGCCCACGAGCAGTACTTC